The clone carrying this T cell receptor (beta chain) occurred once. This entry comes from a study of lymphopenia after photon versus proton radiotherapy. Germline V gives CDR1 SGHTA, CDR2 FQGNSA. The ends lost 4 bases at V and 3 bases at J; junction bases unmatched: 0. The CDR3 loop spans 12 amino acids. Method: immunoSEQ multiplex PCR; TCRdb's copy keeps in-frame clones and lacks some. The data hold over 35,000 clones, with about 83% observed a single time. The material sequenced was peripheral blood, taken from a patient treated with proton-based radiotherapy. The chain joins TRBV7-2 to TRBJ2-7; 7 positions agree with TRBD1. This TCR came from a woman aged 70-85 years with pancreatic cancer. CDR3 DNA: TGTGCCAGCAGCTGGGACAGCTACGAGCAGTACTTC. Translated, it gives CASSWDSYEQYF.